The clone carrying this TCR beta chain was counted a few times. Its specificity is not known. This sample stems from a study of T cell responses to AZD1222 COVID-19 vaccine. Study-level findings and limits: The study identified only six AZD1222 recipients as seropositive at baseline. Females made up more of the donors, who were largely white British, and clonal diversity may have come out too low. Unmutated variant regions are reportedly targeted by nearly half of spike-specific TCRs.

Clones were read by immunoSEQ multiplex PCR, and TCRdb kept only the in-frame ones, dropping some. The sample shows 120,000 to 150,000 clones, around 90% of them seen only once. The CDR3 covers 11 residues. V lost 4 bases and J 7 bases, leaving 7 bases between the germline ends. CDR1 and CDR2 from the germline V gene are MNHEY and SVGEGT. The sequence was collected from an adult in good health. This chain uses TRBV6-2 or TRBV6-3 with TRBJ1-2; D remains unclear. The sequencing here drew on peripheral blood, taken on day 0 of AZD1222 vaccination. The CDR3 spells CASSSTSGYTF. The DNA for the CDR3 is TGTGCCAGCAGTTCGACAAGTGGCTACACCTTC.